The present entry profiles one T cell receptor beta chain with its context. This clonotype was found once. No antigen is known for it. No much larger clonotype is one base removed from it; base qualities were not supplied. A solitary read yields weak support. The CDR3 has 14 amino acids, counting the end cysteine and phenylalanine. Of the read, only the CDR3 DNA is kept; its 42 bases are in frame from base 1. Based on the germline V gene, the CDR1 and CDR2 sequences are SQVTM and ANQGSEA. V was cut back by 7 bases and J by 4 bases, leaving a gap of 19 bases between them. This sample is drawn from a study of CD8+CD57+ T cells in acquired aplastic anemia (dated by TCRdb to 2016 to 2018). About the investigation overall: DNA extracted from sorted CD4+ and CD8+ cells had a mean of approximately 3.5 ug, with a range of 0.2 to 27.4 ug. Healthy donor samples averaged roughly 9.8 million reads for CD4+ and 11 million to 14 million for CD8+ cells. The paper's findings and limits, for the study overall: Over 25 CD8+ CDR3 sequences were found in both patients and controls but appeared to be highly expressed in patients and within the immunodominant clones of the patients. No significant difference in CD8+ Simpson's diversity was found between patients and healthy controls (P=0.060).

The study deep-sequenced TCR repertoires of sorted CD4+ and CD8+ blood T cells from severe aplastic anemia patients and healthy subjects. Ficoll-Paque density gradient centrifugation was used to isolate peripheral blood mononuclear cells. CD4+ and CD8+ T cells were sorted by FACS or magnetic beads before DNA extraction. Genomic DNA was used as template for profiling of TCR beta VDJ combinations and CDR3 sequences. TCR repertoire sequencing was run on an Illumina HiSeq 2000. As for the authors' bioinformatics: Repertoires were assessed using TRBV/TRBJ rearrangement plots, CDR3 size and DJ length profiles, and Simpson's diversity index. The immunodominant clone was defined as the most abundant DNA sequence in deep sequencing data. CDR3 amino acid sequences were checked for sharing between subjects and were compared against published repertoires and the VDJdb database. The public reads were reanalyzed by TCRdb: fastp trimming at Q25, MiXCR alignment, in-frame beta chains only. Records with the same CDR3 protein are collapsed into one entry carrying the most frequent genes and DNA. The V and J calls and clone size are TCRdb's, not the authors'. The sample table holds around 200,000 distinct CDR3 sequences, of which approximately 52% were seen once. Roughly 15% of the sample is held by the ten biggest clonotypes.

Sequencing was done on a sample of sorted CD4+, CD8+, or CD8+CD57+ T cells (not recorded which) from PBMCs. The sequence was collected from a human donor in good health, serving as a control. The chain is encoded by TRBV29-1 joined to TRBJ1-2; D gene: possibly TRBD1, on 5 matching bases. The DNA sequence follows: TGCAGCGCAGACTTTGGCGGGACTTCCTATGGCTACACCTTC. The encoded protein is CSADFGGTSYGYTF. Reference TRBV29-1 and TRBJ1-2 proteins supply the regions before and after the CDR3; the full variable domain is: SAVISQKPSRDICQRGTSLTIQCQVDSQVTMMFWYRQQPGQSLTLIATANQGSEATYESGFVIDKFPISRPNLTFSTLTVSNMSPEDSSIYLCSADFGGTSYGYTFGSGTRLTVV.